This is a list of T cell receptor beta chains from one sample in a study of CD8 T cells in Susac syndrome. TCRdb redid the calling of the immunoSEQ multiplex PCR reads with MiXCR, one entry per CDR3 protein. In the table there are approximately 190,000 distinct CDR3 sequences, roughly 90% of which are singletons. The sample consisted of CD4+ T cells from PBMCs. The receptors here all came from a human donor with Susac syndrome. The CDR3 runs from the conserved cysteine through the conserved F or W. The order of the fields is clone size, CDR3 length, J gene, V gene, D gene, CDR3 DNA, CDR3 protein. A D gene is named only where the DNA matches it firmly. A row's size may be missing; if present it is once, few, many or a size class.

NA | 17 | TRBJ2-3 | TRBV6-1 | NA | TGTGCCAGCAGTAGACGTTCGGCGGTTAGAAGCACAGATACGCAGTATTTT | CASSRRSAVRSTDTQYF
NA | 15 | TRBJ1-1 | TRBV30 | NA | TGTGCCTGGAGTGTACTGGAGACTGTCGGGACTGAAGCTTTCTTT | CAWSVLETVGTEAFF
NA | 14 | TRBJ1-1 | TRBV20-1 | NA | TGCAGTGCTAGTAAAGGGGTCCGTATCACTGAAGCTTTCTTT | CSASKGVRITEAFF
NA | 16 | TRBJ1-3 | TRBV24-1 | NA | TGTGCCACCAGTGATCAGGAAGGGGATTCTGGAAACACCATATATTTT | CATSDQEGDSGNTIYF
NA | 12 | TRBJ1-4 | TRBV12-3/TRBV12-4 | NA | TGTGCCAGCAGTTCCCAAAATGAAAAACTGTTTTTT | CASSSQNEKLFF
NA | 16 | TRBJ2-1 | TRBV2 | NA | TGTGCCAGCAGTGCCCAAGGGGGCGGGAGATACAATGAGCAGTTCTTC | CASSAQGGGRYNEQFF
NA | 15 | TRBJ1-5 | TRBV12-3/TRBV12-4 | NA | TGTGCCAGCAGTCCAAGGGCAGGGAGCAATCAGCCCCAGCATTTT | CASSPRAGSNQPQHF
once | 16 | TRBJ1-3 | TRBV7-8 | NA | TGTGCCAGCAGCTTAGCGCGGGTTATCACTGGAAACACCATATATTTT | CASSLARVITGNTIYF
NA | 13 | TRBJ2-1 | TRBV7-3 | NA | TGTGCCAGCAGCCCTCATCCTTACAATGAGCAGTTCTTC | CASSPHPYNEQFF
NA | 15 | TRBJ2-2 | TRBV10-3 | NA | TGTGCCACGGCCAACGGGCAGTTCAACACCGGGGAGCTGTTTTTT | CATANGQFNTGELFF